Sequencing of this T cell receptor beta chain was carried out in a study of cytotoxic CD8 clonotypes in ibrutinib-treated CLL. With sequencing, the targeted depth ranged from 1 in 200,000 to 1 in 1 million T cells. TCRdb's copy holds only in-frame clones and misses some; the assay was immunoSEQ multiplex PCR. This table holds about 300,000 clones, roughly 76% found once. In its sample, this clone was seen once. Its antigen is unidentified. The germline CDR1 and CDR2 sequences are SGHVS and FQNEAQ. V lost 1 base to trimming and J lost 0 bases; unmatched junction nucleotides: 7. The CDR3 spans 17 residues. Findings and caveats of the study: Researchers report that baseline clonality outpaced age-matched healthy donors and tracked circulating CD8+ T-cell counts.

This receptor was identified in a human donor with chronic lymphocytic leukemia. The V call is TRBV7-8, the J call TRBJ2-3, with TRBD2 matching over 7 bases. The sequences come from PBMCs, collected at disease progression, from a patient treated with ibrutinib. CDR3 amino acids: CASSLGSGSGSTDTQYF. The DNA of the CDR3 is TGTGCCAGCAGCTTAGGCTCCGGTAGCGGGAGCACAGATACGCAGTATTTT. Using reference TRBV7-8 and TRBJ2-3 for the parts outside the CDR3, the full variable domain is GAGVSQSPRYKVAKRGQDVALRCDPISGHVSLFWYQQALGQGPEFLTYFQNEAQLDKSGLPSDRFFAERPEGSVSTLKIQRTQQEDSAVYLCASSLGSGSGSTDTQYFGPGTRLTVL.